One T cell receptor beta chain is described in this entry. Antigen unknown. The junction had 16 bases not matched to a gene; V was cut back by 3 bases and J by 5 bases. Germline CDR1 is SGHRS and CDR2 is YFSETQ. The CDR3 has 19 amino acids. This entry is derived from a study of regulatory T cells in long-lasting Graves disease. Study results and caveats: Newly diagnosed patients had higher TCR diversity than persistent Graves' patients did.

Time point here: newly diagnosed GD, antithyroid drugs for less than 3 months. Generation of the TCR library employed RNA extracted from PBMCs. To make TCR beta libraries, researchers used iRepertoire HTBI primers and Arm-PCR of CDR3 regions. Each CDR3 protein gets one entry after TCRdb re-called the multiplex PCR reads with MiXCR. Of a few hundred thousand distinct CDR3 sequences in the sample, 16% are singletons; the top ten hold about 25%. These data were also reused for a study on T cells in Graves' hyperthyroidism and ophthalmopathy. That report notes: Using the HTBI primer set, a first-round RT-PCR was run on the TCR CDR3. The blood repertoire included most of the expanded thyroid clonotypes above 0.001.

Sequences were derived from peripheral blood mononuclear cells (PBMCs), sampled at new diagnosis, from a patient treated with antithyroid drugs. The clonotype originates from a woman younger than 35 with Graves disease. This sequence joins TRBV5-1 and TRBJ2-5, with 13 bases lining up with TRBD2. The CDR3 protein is CASSWKSTSGRALAETQYF. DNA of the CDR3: TGCGCCAGCAGCTGGAAATCTACTAGCGGGAGGGCCCTCGCGGAGACCCAGTACTTC.